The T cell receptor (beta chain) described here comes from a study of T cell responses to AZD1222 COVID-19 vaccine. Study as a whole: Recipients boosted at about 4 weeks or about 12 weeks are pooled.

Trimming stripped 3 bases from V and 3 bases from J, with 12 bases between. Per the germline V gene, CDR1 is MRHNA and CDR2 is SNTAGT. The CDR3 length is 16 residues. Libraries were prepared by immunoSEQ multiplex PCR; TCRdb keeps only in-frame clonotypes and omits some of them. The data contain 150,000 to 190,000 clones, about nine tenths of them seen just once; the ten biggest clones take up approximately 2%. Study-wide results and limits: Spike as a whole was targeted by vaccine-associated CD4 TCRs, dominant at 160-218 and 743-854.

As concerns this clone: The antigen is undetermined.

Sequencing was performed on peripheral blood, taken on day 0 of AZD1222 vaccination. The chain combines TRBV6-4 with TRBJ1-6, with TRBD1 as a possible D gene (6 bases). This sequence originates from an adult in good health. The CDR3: CASSERTAGYNSPLHF. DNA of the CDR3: TGTGCCAGCAGTGAAAGGACAGCAGGCTATAATTCACCCCTCCACTTT.